This T cell receptor (beta chain) was identified during a study of blood T cell repertoires in COVID-19. Sequencing was performed with immunoSEQ multiplex PCR; in TCRdb, only in-frame clones are kept and a portion is missing. This table has 330,000 or so clones, 85% to 90% appearing once. The sequencing input was PBMCs or T cells enriched from blood (not recorded which). This receptor was taken from a woman aged 30 to 39 who had been exposed to COVID-19.

The chain's CDR3 is CASSLGRGNQPQHF. The CDR3 DNA follows: TGTGCCAGCAGCTTAGGCAGGGGGAATCAGCCCCAGCATTTT. The chain joins TRBV7-2 to TRBJ1-5, with 7 bases lining up with TRBD1. From germline, CDR1 is SGHTA and CDR2 FQGNSA. CDR3 size: 14 residues. Trimming cost V 1 base and J 4 bases; bases outside gene matches: 1.